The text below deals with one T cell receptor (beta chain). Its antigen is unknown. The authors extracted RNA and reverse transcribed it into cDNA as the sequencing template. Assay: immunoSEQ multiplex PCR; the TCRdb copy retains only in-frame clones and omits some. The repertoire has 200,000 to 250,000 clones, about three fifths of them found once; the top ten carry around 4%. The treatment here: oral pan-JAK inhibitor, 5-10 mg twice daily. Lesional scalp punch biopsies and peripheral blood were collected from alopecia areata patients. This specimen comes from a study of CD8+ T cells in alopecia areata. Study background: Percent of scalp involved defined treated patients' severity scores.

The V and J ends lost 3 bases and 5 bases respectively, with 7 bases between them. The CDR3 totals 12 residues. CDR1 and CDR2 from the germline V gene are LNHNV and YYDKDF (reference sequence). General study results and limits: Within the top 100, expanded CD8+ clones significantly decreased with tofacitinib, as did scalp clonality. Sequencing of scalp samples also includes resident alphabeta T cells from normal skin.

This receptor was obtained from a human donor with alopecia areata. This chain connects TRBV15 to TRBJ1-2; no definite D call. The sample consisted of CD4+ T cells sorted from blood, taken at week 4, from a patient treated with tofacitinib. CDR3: CATSSGRYGYTF. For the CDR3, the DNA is TGTGCCACCAGCAGTGGACGGTATGGCTACACCTTC. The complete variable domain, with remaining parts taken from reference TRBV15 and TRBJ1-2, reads DAMVIQNPRYQVTQFGKPVTLSCSQTLNHNVMYWYQQKSSQAPKLLFHYYDKDFNNEADTPDNFQSRRPNTSFCFLDIRSPGLGDTAMYLCATSSGRYGYTFGSGTRLTVV.